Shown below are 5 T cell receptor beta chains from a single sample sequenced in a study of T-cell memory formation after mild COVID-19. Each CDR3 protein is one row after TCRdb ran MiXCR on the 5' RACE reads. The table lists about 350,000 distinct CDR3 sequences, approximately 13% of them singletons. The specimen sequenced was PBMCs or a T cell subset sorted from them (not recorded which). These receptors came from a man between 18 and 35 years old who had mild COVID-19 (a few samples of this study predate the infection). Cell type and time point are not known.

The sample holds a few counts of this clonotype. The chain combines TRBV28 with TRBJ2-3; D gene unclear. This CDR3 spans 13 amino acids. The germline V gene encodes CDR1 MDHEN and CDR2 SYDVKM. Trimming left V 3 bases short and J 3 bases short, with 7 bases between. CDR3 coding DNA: TGTGCCAGCAGTTTCCCCCCGACAGATACGCAGTATTTT. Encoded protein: CASSFPPTDTQYF.

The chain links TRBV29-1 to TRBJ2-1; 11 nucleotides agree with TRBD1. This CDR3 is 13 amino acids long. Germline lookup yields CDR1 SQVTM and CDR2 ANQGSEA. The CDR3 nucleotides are TGCAGTGCAAGGACAGGGGGCAACAATGAGCAGTTCTTC. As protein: CSARTGGNNEQFF.

CDR3 sequence reads: CASSTQPQSNTGELFF. The CDR3 DNA reads TGCGCCAGCAGCACCCAACCTCAATCGAACACCGGGGAGCTGTTTTTT. This chain joins TRBV5-1 and TRBJ2-2; D unclear. The CDR3 runs 16 residues. Looked up from germline, CDR1 is SGHRS and CDR2 is YFSETQ. Trimming stripped 4 bases from V and 0 bases from J, with 13 bases between.

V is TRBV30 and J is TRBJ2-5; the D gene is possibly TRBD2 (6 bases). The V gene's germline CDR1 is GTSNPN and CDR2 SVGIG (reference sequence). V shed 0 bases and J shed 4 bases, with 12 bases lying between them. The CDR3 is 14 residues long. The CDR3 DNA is TGTGCCTGGAGTGTGGGAGGAATTAGAGAGACCCAGTACTTC. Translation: CAWSVGGIRETQYF.

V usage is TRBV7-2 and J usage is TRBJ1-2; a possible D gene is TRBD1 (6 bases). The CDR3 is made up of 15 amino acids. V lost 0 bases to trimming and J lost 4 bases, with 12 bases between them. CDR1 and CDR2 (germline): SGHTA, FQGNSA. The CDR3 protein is CASSLAFGGAYGYTF. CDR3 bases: TGTGCCAGCAGCTTAGCGTTTGGGGGGGCCTATGGCTACACCTTC.